These 25 T cell receptor beta chains share one sample of origin, sequenced in a study of cytomegalovirus exposure and HLA in healthy donors. Primers for the PCR totalled 60 Vbeta and 13 Jbeta. This table comes from immunoSEQ multiplex PCR, and its TCRdb copy is limited to in-frame clones, with some not included. The data contain about 130,000 clones, approximately 80% of them singletons. Sequenced material: PBMCs. The receptors derive from a woman aged 60-75 years in good health and CMV-seronegative.

The CDR3 DNA reads as TGTGCCATCAGTGACTCAAGTGGTAGGACAGGGGAGACCCAGTACTTC. It encodes CAISDSSGRTGETQYF. The chain combines TRBV10-3 with TRBJ2-5, with 8 bases identical to TRBD1. Germline CDR1 ENHRY, CDR2 SYGVKD. The CDR3 is 16 amino acids. Losses at the gene ends were 3 bases for V and 5 bases for J; bases not matched to a gene: 11.

This chain links TRBV7-9 with TRBJ2-7; 8 bases map to TRBD2. This CDR3 comprises 15 residues. Germline CDR1 SEHNR, CDR2 FQNEAQ (reference sequence). V lost 3 bases and J lost 7; bases outside the gene matches: 11. The CDR3 DNA follows: TGTGCCAGCAGCTTGATAGCGGGACTCATGGGAGAGCAGTACTTC. Translation: CASSLIAGLMGEQYF.

This clone has just a few counts. The V gene is TRBV6-5, the J gene TRBJ1-2; TRBD1 might be the D (5 bases). This CDR3 is 14 amino acids long. The V end lost 7 bases, the J end lost 7 bases, and 19 bases lay between the germline ends. CDR1 is MNHEY, CDR2 SVGAGI, per germline. The CDR3 loop reads CASTHGGGTGGYTF. CDR3 DNA sequence: TGTGCCAGCACCCACGGGGGTGGGACGGGTGGCTACACCTTC.

The rearrangement uses TRBV7-3 and TRBJ2-1, with TRBD2 matching 14 bases. The CDR3 contains 19 residues. Germline CDR1 reads SGHTA; CDR2 reads FQGTGA. The J segment lost 3 bases and the V segment lost 5 bases, leaving 12 bases of the junction unmatched. In DNA, the CDR3 is TGTGCCAGCAGCGACAAGGGACTAGCGGGAGTGCGTGGCTACAATGAGCAGTTCTTC. Its translation: CASSDKGLAGVRGYNEQFF.

The J gene is TRBJ2-1, the V gene TRBV21-1; the table's TRBD1 call for D was not verified on the DNA. TRBV21-1 is a known pseudogene. CDR3 length equals 17 residues. The CDR3: CASSKGLQLPGYNEQFF. Written as DNA, the CDR3 is TGTGCCAGCAGCAAAGGTCTACAGCTGCCCGGTTACAATGAGCAGTTCTTC.

The sample holds one count of this clone. The rearrangement joins TRBV28 to TRBJ2-1; 9 bases line up with TRBD2. Germline V gene sequence: CDR1 MDHEN, CDR2 SYDVKM. J gave up 6 bases and V 6 bases, and 9 bases lay outside the gene matches. This CDR3 has 15 amino acids. CDR3 residues: CASRIRLAALNEQFF. CDR3 nucleotide sequence: TGTGCCAGCAGGATTAGACTAGCGGCCCTCAATGAGCAGTTCTTC.

V usage is TRBV18 and J usage is TRBJ2-5, with D possibly matching TRBD1 (6 bases). V lost 5 bases and J 8 bases, leaving 18 bases between the germline ends. Germline CDR1 reads KGHSH; CDR2 reads LQKENI. This CDR3 contains 14 residues. CDR3 region: CASSGGGPVGTQYF. CDR3 coding DNA: TGTGCCAGCTCAGGGGGCGGTCCGGTTGGTACCCAGTACTTC.

The chain has TRBV10-1 and TRBJ2-7; possible D gene TRBD2, 6 bases. This CDR3 has 15 amino acids. Between the trimmed V and J ends, which lost 5 bases and 8 bases, there was a span of 22 bases. Germline CDR1 reads WNHNN; CDR2 reads SYGVQD (reference sequence). The CDR3 reads CASSPDYPPYEKQYF. CDR3 nucleotides: TGCGCCAGCAGTCCGGACTACCCACCCTATGAAAAGCAGTACTTC.

This rearrangement joins TRBV19 to TRBJ2-5; 7 bases fit TRBD2. The CDR3 has 14 residues. Germline CDR1 is LNHDA and CDR2 is SQIVND (reference sequence). Germline trimming cut 7 bases from V and 5 bases from J; bases unmatched to any gene: 10. The DNA of the CDR3 is TGTGCCAGTATGGCTCGCGGGAGAAGCGAGACCCAGTACTTC. Residues: CASMARGRSETQYF.

The V call is TRBV30, the J call TRBJ1-5, with TRBD1 as a possible D gene (6 bases). The CDR3 consists of 16 residues. Germline CDR1 is GTSNPN and CDR2 is SVGIG (reference sequence). V was cut by 0 bases and J by 0 bases, with 12 bases left in between. The CDR3 region is CAWSVPGQYSNQPQHF. The DNA for the CDR3 is TGTGCCTGGAGTGTCCCGGGACAATATAGCAATCAGCCCCAGCATTTT.

This clone was recorded once. The V call is TRBV18, the J call TRBJ2-3; a weak D match, TRBD2 (7 bases). V gave up 0 bases and J gave up 3 bases, with 13 bases separating them. The CDR3 totals 16 residues. Per germline, CDR1 KGHSH and CDR2 LQKENI. The CDR3 sequence is CASSPPGLGQTDTQYF. For the CDR3, the DNA is TGTGCCAGCTCACCACCAGGACTAGGACAGACAGATACGCAGTATTTT.

This rearrangement joins TRBV4-1 to TRBJ1-2; D remains ambiguous. Germline loops: CDR1 MGHRA, CDR2 YSYEKL. Trimming took 0 bases from V and 3 from J, leaving 14 bases between them. This CDR3 contains 16 residues. This chain's CDR3 is CASSQDGPLGYYGYTF. The DNA of the CDR3 is TGCGCCAGCAGCCAAGATGGGCCCTTGGGTTACTATGGCTACACCTTC.

The chain has TRBV7-2 and TRBJ2-3; TRBD2 matches 12 bases. In germline, CDR1 is SGHTA, CDR2 FQGNSA. Trimming took 5 bases from V and 3 from J; bases not matched to a gene: 9. This CDR3 comprises 17 residues. CDR3 residues: CASSPLLLAGGTDTQYF. The CDR3 DNA reads as TGTGCCAGCAGCCCACTTCTACTAGCGGGAGGAACAGATACGCAGTATTTT.

DNA of the CDR3: TGTGCCAGCAGTTTATCTGTAGCGGGCAATCAGCCCCAGCATTTT. It encodes CASSLSVAGNQPQHF. V usage is TRBV28 and J usage is TRBJ1-5, with D unresolved. The germline V gene encodes CDR1 MDHEN and CDR2 SYDVKM. The CDR3 has 15 residues. V lost 1 base and J lost 2, with 9 bases in between.

The genes are TRBV2 and TRBJ2-2; D gene unclear. The CDR3 runs 16 residues. V was clipped by 5 bases and J by 2 bases, with 15 bases between them. From germline, CDR1 is SNHLY and CDR2 FYNNEI. CDR3 sequence reads: CASSPILTLNTGELFF. The CDR3 DNA is TGTGCCAGCAGTCCGATCTTGACACTTAACACCGGGGAGCTGTTTTTT.

V and J are TRBV6-1 and TRBJ2-3; 7 positions agree with TRBD1. V shed 7 bases, J shed 4 bases, and the junction held 8 bases outside the gene matches. The germline gives CDR1 MNHNS, CDR2 SASEGT. CDR3 length equals 14 residues. The CDR3 DNA is TGTGCCAGCACCGGGACAGTGAGGTCAGATACGCAGTATTTT. It codes for CASTGTVRSDTQYF.

The chain uses TRBV7-3 and TRBJ2-2; the D gene is possibly TRBD2 (6 bases). The CDR3 has 14 amino acids. CDR1 and CDR2 (germline): SGHTA, FQGTGA. Trimming left V 1 base short and J 7 bases short, with 10 bases between. The DNA of the CDR3 is TGTGCCAGCAGCTTAAGGAGTAGCGGCGGGGAGCTGTTTTTT. Its translation is CASSLRSSGGELFF.

V usage is TRBV7-2 and J usage is TRBJ2-3, with a weak D call TRBD2 (5 bases). There are 15 residues in the CDR3. V lost 5 bases and J 4 bases, leaving 16 bases between the germline ends. Looked up from germline, CDR1 is SGHTA and CDR2 is FQGNSA. CDR3 loop: CASSPQADGADTQYF. The CDR3 nucleotides read TGTGCCAGCAGCCCCCAAGCGGACGGGGCAGATACGCAGTATTTT.

This sequence joins TRBV5-1 and TRBJ1-2, with no clear D. Germline CDR1 is SGHRS and CDR2 is YFSETQ. V lost 0 bases to trimming and J lost 1 base, with 10 bases between them. This CDR3 is 15 amino acids long. The CDR3 DNA is TGCGCCAGCAGCTTGGTTTCCGGCGGTAACTATGGCTACACCTTC. This encodes CASSLVSGGNYGYTF.

Written as DNA, the CDR3 is TGTGCCAGCAGCTTCCGGGGCTCTGGGGCCAACGTCCTGACTTTC. It is translated as CASSFRGSGANVLTF. The genes are TRBV5-6 and TRBJ2-6; perhaps TRBD2 as D (5 bases). Trimming took off 2 bases at V and 0 bases at J, with 6 bases between the two ends. The CDR3 length is 15 residues. Germline CDR1 is SGHDT and CDR2 is YYEEEE.

This rearrangement joins TRBV2 to TRBJ2-1; 9 bases line up with TRBD1. The germline CDR1 and CDR2 sequences are SNHLY and FYNNEI. This CDR3 region has 16 residues. Germline trimming cut 6 bases from V and 3 bases from J; bases unmatched to any gene: 9. Written as DNA, the CDR3 is TGTGCCAGCAGGGACCACCGGGACAGGGACTACAATGAGCAGTTCTTC. Protein sequence: CASRDHRDRDYNEQFF.

The chain recombines TRBV9 with TRBJ2-7, with 12 bases lining up with TRBD2. The length of the CDR3 is 15 residues. The V gene's germline CDR1 is SGDLS and CDR2 YYNGEE. V lost 2 bases, J lost 3 bases, and 3 bases stayed unmatched. In nucleotides, the CDR3 is TGTGCCAGCAGCGTGGCTAGCGGGGGGGTCTACGAGCAGTACTTC. This translates into CASSVASGGVYEQYF.

J is TRBJ2-7 and V is TRBV7-9; 11 bases are a match to TRBD1. Trimming at V came to 2 bases and at J to 2 bases, leaving 5 bases not matched to a gene. Germline-derived CDR1 and CDR2 are SEHNR and FQNEAQ (reference sequence). CDR3 length equals 16 residues. CDR3 protein: CASSLPPGQGAYEQYF. In DNA form, the CDR3 reads TGTGCCAGCAGCTTACCCCCGGGACAGGGGGCCTACGAGCAGTACTTC.

Written as DNA, the CDR3 is TGTGCCAGCAGCTTACAGGGCTACGAGCAGTACTTC. Translated, it gives CASSLQGYEQYF. V is TRBV7-2 and J is TRBJ2-7; possibly TRBD1 for D (5 bases). The germline V gene encodes CDR1 SGHTA and CDR2 FQGNSA. V gave up 2 bases and J gave up 3 bases, with 5 bases separating them. This CDR3 spans 12 amino acids.

V and J are TRBV7-6 and TRBJ2-7; 8 positions agree with TRBD1. Germline assignment: CDR1 SGHVS and CDR2 FNYEAQ. There are 15 residues in the CDR3. V lost 5 bases and J lost 2; bases outside the gene matches: 8. The chain's CDR3 is CASSARQGIAYEQYF. DNA of the CDR3: TGTGCCAGCAGCGCACGACAGGGGATAGCCTACGAGCAGTACTTC.